This T cell receptor (beta chain) was observed in a study of T cell responses to AZD1222 COVID-19 vaccine. Method: immunoSEQ multiplex PCR; TCRdb's copy keeps in-frame clones and lacks some. Counted here are over 150,000 clones, roughly 87% occurring once; the ten biggest clones make up roughly 2.5%. From germline, CDR1 is SGHRS and CDR2 YFSETQ. V shed 5 bases, J shed 5 bases, and the junction held 10 bases outside the gene matches. This CDR3 comprises 15 residues. The V call is TRBV5-1, the J call TRBJ1-2, with 9 bases that match TRBD1. The starting material was peripheral blood, obtained on day 0 of AZD1222 vaccination. The sequence was obtained from an adult in good health. The CDR3 DNA sequence: TGCGCCAGCAGTCTGGGACAGGGAGTCCCTTATGGCTACACCTTC. It specifies CASSLGQGVPYGYTF.